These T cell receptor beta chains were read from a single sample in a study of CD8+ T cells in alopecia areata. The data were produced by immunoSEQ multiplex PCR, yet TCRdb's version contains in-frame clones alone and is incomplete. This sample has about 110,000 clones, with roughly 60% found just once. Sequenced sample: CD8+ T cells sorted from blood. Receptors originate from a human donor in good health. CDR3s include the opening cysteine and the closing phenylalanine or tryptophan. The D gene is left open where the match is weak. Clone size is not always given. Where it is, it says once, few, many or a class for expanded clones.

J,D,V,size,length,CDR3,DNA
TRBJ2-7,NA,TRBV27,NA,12,CASSSAGYEQYF,TGTGCCAGCAGTTCCGCCGGTTACGAGCAGTACTTC
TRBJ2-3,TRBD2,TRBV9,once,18,CASSGIGTSGGNTDTQYF,TGTGCCAGCAGCGGAATAGGGACTAGCGGGGGGAACACAGATACGCAGTATTTT
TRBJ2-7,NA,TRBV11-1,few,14,CASSKNPHPYEQYF,TGTGCCAGCAGCAAAAACCCACACCCGTACGAGCAGTACTTC
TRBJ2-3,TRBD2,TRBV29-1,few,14,CSVEAGHLTDTQYF,TGCAGCGTGGAAGCGGGGCACCTCACAGATACGCAGTATTTT
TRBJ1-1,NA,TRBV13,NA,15,CASSLGRDSYTEAFF,TGTGCCAGCAGCTTAGGCCGAGACAGCTACACTGAAGCTTTCTTT
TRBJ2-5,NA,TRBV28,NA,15,CASSPTSHLQETQYF,TGTGCCAGCAGTCCGACAAGCCACCTCCAAGAGACCCAGTACTTC
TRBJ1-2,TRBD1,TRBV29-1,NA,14,CSVEGQGGDYGYTF,TGCAGCGTCGAGGGACAGGGGGGGGACTATGGCTACACCTTC
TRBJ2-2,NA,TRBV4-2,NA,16,CASSQDFRESTGELFF,TGTGCCAGCAGCCAAGACTTCAGGGAGAGCACCGGGGAGCTGTTTTTT
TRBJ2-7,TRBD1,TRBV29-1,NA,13,CSVYGTATYEQYF,TGCAGCGTCTACGGGACAGCTACCTACGAGCAGTACTTC
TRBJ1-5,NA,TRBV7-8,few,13,CASSLGGGQPQHF,TGTGCCAGCAGCTTAGGAGGTGGTCAGCCCCAGCATTTT
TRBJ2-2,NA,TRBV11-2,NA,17,CASSSDQGLANTGELFF,TGTGCCAGCAGCTCGGACCAGGGACTCGCGAACACCGGGGAGCTGTTTTTT
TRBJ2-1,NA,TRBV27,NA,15,CASSLGGSSYNEQFF,TGTGCCAGCAGTTTAGGGGGGAGCTCCTACAATGAGCAGTTCTTC
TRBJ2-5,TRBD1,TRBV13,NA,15,CASSAGQGRQETQYF,TGTGCCAGCAGCGCAGGACAGGGTCGCCAAGAGACCCAGTACTTC
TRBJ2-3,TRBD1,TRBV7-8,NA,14,CASSPGQNTDTQYF,TGTGCCAGCAGCCCGGGACAGAACACAGATACGCAGTATTTT